A single sample gave rise to the 5 T cell receptor beta chains below, sequenced in a study of cytomegalovirus exposure and HLA in healthy donors. This PCR relied on a set of 60 Vbeta primers and 13 Jbeta primers. Method: immunoSEQ multiplex PCR; TCRdb's copy keeps in-frame clones and lacks some. The table includes under 200,000 clones, roughly 77% detected once. The sequencing sample was made of PBMCs. Receptor source: a woman in her thirties or forties in good health and CMV-seropositive.

The table lists this clone with a few counts. This chain joins TRBV5-1 and TRBJ1-5; no clear D. The V gene lost 0 bases and the J gene lost 0 bases, with 10 bases spanning the gap. Germline assignment: CDR1 SGHRS and CDR2 YFSETQ. CDR3 length equals 16 residues. The CDR3 bases are TGCGCCAGCAGCTTGGGTGGTAGAGATAGCAATCAGCCCCAGCATTTT. Translating gives CASSLGGRDSNQPQHF.

The rearrangement uses TRBV11-1 and TRBJ2-7; TRBD1 is a possible D gene (6 bases). Trimming removed 5 bases at V and 2 bases at J, with 16 bases between. Germline V gene data show CDR1 as SGHAT and CDR2 as FQDESV (reference sequence). The CDR3 has 15 residues. The CDR3 protein is CASSARTVMTYEQYF. The CDR3 bases are TGTGCCAGCAGCGCGCGGACAGTGATGACCTACGAGCAGTACTTC.

The rearrangement uses TRBV19 and TRBJ2-3; possibly TRBD2 for D (7 bases). The CDR3 is 15 amino acids. The V and J ends lost 3 bases and 3 bases respectively, with 13 bases between them. Germline values: CDR1 LNHDA, CDR2 SQIVND (reference sequence). CDR3 DNA: TGTGCCAGTAGTATCCAGGGGAGGGAGACAGATACGCAGTATTTT. Its translation is CASSIQGRETDTQYF.

The rearrangement joins TRBV7-9 to TRBJ2-1; 7 bases align to TRBD2. The CDR3 is 15 amino acids. Germline V lookup: CDR1 SEHNR, CDR2 FQNEAQ (reference sequence). V gave up 0 bases and J gave up 9 bases; unmatched junction bases: 8. DNA of the CDR3: TGTGCCAGCAGCTTAGCCCTCGAGGGCGGGAGTGAGCAGTTCTTC. Protein: CASSLALEGGSEQFF.

The J gene is TRBJ2-1, the V gene TRBV18, with 10 nucleotides matching TRBD2. Germline lookup yields CDR1 KGHSH and CDR2 LQKENI. J gave up 8 bases and V 1 base, and 8 bases lay outside the gene matches. CDR3 length: 16 amino acids. The CDR3 region has the DNA TGTGCCAGCTCACCACGCCCAGCGGGGGGGGACCATGAGCAGTTCTTC. Residues: CASSPRPAGGDHEQFF.